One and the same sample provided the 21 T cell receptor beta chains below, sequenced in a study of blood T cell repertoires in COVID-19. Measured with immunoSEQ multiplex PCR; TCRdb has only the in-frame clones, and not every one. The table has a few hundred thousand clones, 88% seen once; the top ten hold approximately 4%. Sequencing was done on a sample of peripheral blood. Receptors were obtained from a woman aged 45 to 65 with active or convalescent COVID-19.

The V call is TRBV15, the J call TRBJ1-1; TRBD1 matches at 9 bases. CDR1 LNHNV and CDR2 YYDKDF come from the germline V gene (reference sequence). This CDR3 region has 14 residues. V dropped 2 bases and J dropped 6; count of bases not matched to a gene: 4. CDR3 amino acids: CATSRLGTGSEAFF. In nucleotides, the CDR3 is TGTGCCACCAGCAGACTCGGGACAGGGTCTGAAGCTTTCTTT.

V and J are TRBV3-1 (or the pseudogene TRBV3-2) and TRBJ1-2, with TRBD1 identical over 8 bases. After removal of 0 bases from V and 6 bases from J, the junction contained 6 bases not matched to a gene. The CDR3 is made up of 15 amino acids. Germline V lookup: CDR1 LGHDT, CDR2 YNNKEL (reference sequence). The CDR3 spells CASSQEGRTGNGYTF. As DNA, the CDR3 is TGTGCCAGCAGCCAAGAAGGGAGGACAGGGAATGGCTACACCTTC.

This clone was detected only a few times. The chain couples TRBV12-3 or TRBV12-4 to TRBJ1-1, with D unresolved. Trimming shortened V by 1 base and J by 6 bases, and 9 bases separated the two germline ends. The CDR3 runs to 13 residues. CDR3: CASSLGGFAEAFF. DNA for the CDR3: TGTGCCAGCAGTTTAGGAGGGTTTGCTGAAGCTTTCTTT.

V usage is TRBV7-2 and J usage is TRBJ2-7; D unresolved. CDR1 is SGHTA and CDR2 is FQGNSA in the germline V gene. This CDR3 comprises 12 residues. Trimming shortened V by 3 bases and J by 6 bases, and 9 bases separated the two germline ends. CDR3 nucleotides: TGTGCCAGCAGCTTCTCCTCAGGCGAGCAGTACTTC. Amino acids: CASSFSSGEQYF.

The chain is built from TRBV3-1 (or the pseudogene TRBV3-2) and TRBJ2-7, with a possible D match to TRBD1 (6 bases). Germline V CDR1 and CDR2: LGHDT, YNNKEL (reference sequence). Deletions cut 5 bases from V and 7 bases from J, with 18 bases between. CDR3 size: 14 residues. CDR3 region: CASSKTGPYAEQYF. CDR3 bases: TGTGCCAGCAGCAAAACAGGGCCCTACGCTGAGCAGTACTTC.

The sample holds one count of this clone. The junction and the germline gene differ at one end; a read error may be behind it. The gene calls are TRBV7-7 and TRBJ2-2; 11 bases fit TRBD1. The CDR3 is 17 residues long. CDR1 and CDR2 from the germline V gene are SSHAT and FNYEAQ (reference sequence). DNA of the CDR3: TGTGCTAGCAGCCAATCGGGACAGGGGGTTCGGACCGGGGAGCTGTTTTTT. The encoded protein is CASSQSGQGVRTGELFF.

The CDR3 sequence is CASRPGQSQGGTQYF. CDR3 sequence (DNA): TGTGCCAGCAGGCCTGGACAGTCGCAAGGGGGGACCCAGTACTTC. The V and J genes are TRBV27 and TRBJ2-5, with D perhaps TRBD1 (6 bases). The CDR3 totals 15 residues. V was shortened by 6 bases and J by 7 bases, with 21 bases between the two germline ends. The germline V gene has CDR1 MNHEY and CDR2 SMNVEV (reference sequence).

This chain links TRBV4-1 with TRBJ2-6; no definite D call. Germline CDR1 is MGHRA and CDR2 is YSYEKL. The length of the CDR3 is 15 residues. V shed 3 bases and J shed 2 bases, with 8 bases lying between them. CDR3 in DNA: TGCGCCAGCAGCCACCAGGTAACTGGGGCCAACGTCCTGACTTTC. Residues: CASSHQVTGANVLTF.

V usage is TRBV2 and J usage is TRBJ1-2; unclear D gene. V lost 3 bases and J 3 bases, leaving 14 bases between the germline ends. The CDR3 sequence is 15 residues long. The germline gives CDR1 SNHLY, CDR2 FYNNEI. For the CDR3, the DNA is TGTGCCAGCAGTGACTTAGGGCTCGGGGACTATGGCTACACCTTC. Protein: CASSDLGLGDYGYTF.

The CDR3 DNA follows: TGTGCCAGCTCACCAATATCTGGCAGTTACTCTGGGGCCAACGTCCTGACTTTC. Translating gives CASSPISGSYSGANVLTF. The chain combines TRBV18 with TRBJ2-6; D not certain. Deletions cut 2 bases from V and 0 bases from J, with 14 bases between. The V gene's germline CDR1 is KGHSH and CDR2 LQKENI. The CDR3 length is 18 residues.

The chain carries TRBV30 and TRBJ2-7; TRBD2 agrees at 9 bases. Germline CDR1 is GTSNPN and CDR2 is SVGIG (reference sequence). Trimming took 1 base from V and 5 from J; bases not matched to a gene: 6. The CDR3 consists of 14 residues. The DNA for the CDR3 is TGTGCCTGGAGTGAAAGCGGGGGGATCAACGAGCAGTACTTC. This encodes CAWSESGGINEQYF.

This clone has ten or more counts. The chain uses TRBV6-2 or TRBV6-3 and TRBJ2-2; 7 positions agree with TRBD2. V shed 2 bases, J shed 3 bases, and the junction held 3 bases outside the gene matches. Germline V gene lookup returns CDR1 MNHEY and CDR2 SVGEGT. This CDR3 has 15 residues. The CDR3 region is CASSYGRDHTGELFF. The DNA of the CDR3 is TGTGCCAGCAGTTACGGGAGGGATCACACCGGGGAGCTGTTTTTT.

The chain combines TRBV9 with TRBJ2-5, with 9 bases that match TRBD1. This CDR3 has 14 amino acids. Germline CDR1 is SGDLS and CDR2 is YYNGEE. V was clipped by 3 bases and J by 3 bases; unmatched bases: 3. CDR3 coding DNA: TGTGCCAGCAGCGGACGACAGGGGGAAGAGACCCAGTACTTC. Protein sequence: CASSGRQGEETQYF.

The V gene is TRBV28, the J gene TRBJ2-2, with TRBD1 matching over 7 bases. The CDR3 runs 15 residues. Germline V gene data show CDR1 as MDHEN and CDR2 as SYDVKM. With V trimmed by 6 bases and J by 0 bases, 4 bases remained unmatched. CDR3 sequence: CASSPGGANTGELFF. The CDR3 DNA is TGTGCCAGCAGCCCAGGGGGAGCGAACACCGGGGAGCTGTTTTTT.

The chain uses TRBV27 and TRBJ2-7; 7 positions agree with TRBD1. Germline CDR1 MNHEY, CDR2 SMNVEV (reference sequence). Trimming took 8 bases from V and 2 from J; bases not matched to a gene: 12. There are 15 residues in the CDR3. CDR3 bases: TGTGCCAGCCCAAAGAGGGACAGAAGTCCCTACGAGCAGTACTTC. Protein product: CASPKRDRSPYEQYF.

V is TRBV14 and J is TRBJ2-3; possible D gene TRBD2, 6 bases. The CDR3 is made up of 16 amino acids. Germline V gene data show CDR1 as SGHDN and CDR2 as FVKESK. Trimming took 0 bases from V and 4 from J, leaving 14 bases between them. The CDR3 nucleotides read TGTGCCAGCAGCCAAGATAGCCAGGGCGGGGCAGATACGCAGTATTTT. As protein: CASSQDSQGGADTQYF.

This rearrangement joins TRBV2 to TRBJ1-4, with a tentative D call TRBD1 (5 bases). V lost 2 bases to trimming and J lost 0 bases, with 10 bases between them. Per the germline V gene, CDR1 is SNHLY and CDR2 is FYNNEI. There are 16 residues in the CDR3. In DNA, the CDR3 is TGTGCCAGCAGTGAATTGGGGCGATCAACTAATGAAAAACTGTTTTTT. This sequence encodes CASSELGRSTNEKLFF.

This chain's CDR3 is CASGPGAGELFF. The CDR3 region has the DNA TGTGCCAGCGGGCCAGGGGCCGGGGAGCTGTTTTTT. The chain is built from TRBV12-3 or TRBV12-4 and TRBJ2-2; D is possibly TRBD1 (6 bases). V gave up 8 bases and J gave up 6 bases, with 10 bases separating them. CDR3 length: 12 amino acids.

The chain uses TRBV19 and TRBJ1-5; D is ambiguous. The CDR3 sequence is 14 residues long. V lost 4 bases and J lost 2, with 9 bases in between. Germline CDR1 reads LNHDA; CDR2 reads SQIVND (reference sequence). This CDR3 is CASSNVGGNQPQHF. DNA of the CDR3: TGTGCCAGTAGTAACGTCGGTGGCAATCAGCCCCAGCATTTT. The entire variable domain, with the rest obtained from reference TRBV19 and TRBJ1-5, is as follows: DGGITQSPKYLFRKEGQNVTLSCEQNLNHDAMYWYRQDPGQGLRLIYYSQIVNDFQKGDIAEGYSVSREKKESFPLTVTSAQKNPTAFYLCASSNVGGNQPQHFGDGTRLSIL.

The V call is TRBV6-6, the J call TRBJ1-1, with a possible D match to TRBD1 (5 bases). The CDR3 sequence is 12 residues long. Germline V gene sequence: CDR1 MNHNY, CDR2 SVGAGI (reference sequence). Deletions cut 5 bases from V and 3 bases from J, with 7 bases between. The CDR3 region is CASSRTHTEAFF. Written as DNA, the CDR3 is TGTGCCAGCAGTCGGACACACACTGAAGCTTTCTTT.

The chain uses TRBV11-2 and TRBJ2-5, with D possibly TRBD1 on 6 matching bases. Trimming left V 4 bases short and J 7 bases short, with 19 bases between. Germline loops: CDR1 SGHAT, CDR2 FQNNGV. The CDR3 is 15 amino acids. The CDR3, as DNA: TGTGCCAGCAGCTATACACGGACAGCCGGAGGGACCCAGTACTTC. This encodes CASSYTRTAGGTQYF.